The 19 T cell receptor beta chains below come from one sample, sequenced in a study of blood T cell repertoires in COVID-19. Assay: immunoSEQ multiplex PCR; the TCRdb copy retains only in-frame clones and omits some. The sample has roughly 40,000 clones; about 86% are singletons. Sequencing was carried out using peripheral blood. The receptors come from a man aged 70 or older with acute or convalescent COVID-19.

The V call is TRBV19, the J call TRBJ2-1, with 11 bases identical to TRBD2. This CDR3 spans 14 amino acids. Trimming removed 5 bases from V and 10 bases from J; junction bases left unmatched: 7. The germline V gene encodes CDR1 LNHDA and CDR2 SQIVND (reference sequence). CDR3 DNA sequence: TGTGCCAGTAGTGTTAGCGGGGGGGCCGGGGAGCAGTTCTTC. Amino acids: CASSVSGGAGEQFF.

This clone was seen only once. The J gene is TRBJ2-7, the V gene TRBV27; 9 bases match TRBD1. Looked up from germline, CDR1 is MNHEY and CDR2 is SMNVEV (reference sequence). The CDR3 extends over 14 amino acids. After removal of 4 bases from V and 4 bases from J, the junction contained 5 bases not matched to a gene. CDR3 sequence: CASSSGQGYYEQYF. In nucleotides, the CDR3 is TGTGCCAGCAGTTCAGGACAGGGGTATTACGAGCAGTACTTC.

The V gene is TRBV2, the J gene TRBJ2-2; a weak D match, TRBD2 (6 bases). This CDR3 has 15 amino acids. Germline V gives CDR1 SNHLY, CDR2 FYNNEI. With 4 bases removed from V and 4 bases from J, the gap between germline ends came to 13 bases. For the CDR3, the DNA is TGTGCCAGCAGTGTAGGGGAGGAGGGCACCGGGGAGCTGTTTTTT. Amino acid sequence: CASSVGEEGTGELFF.

This chain uses TRBV10-3 with TRBJ1-6, with TRBD1 identical over 8 bases. Trimming cost V 10 bases and J 7 bases; bases outside gene matches: 15. From germline, CDR1 is ENHRY and CDR2 SYGVKD. The CDR3 contains 16 residues. The CDR3 nucleotides are TGTGCCACGACCCGGACAGGGTTTGAGGGAAATTCACCCCTCCACTTT. Encoded protein: CATTRTGFEGNSPLHF.

For the CDR3, the DNA is TGCGCCAGCAGCCTCGACAGATCCCCTGGAAACACCATATATTTT. This sequence encodes CASSLDRSPGNTIYF. J is TRBJ1-3 and V is TRBV4-1, with D perhaps matching TRBD1 (5 bases). The germline gives CDR1 MGHRA, CDR2 YSYEKL. Trimming took 4 bases from V and 2 from J, leaving 12 bases between them. The CDR3 runs 15 residues.

The chain recombines TRBV2 with TRBJ2-1; D ambiguous. Germline V gives CDR1 SNHLY, CDR2 FYNNEI. There are 11 residues in the CDR3. Trimming cost V 4 bases and J 10 bases, with 8 bases left between them. The CDR3 DNA reads as TGTGCCAGCAGTGGCTACGGGGAGCAGTTCTTC. Translating gives CASSGYGEQFF.

This chain joins TRBV24-1 and TRBJ1-2; D is possibly TRBD1 (6 bases). Germline CDR1 is KGHDR and CDR2 is SFDVKD. V lost 5 bases and J lost 4, with 13 bases in between. This CDR3 comprises 14 residues. The CDR3 DNA sequence: TGTGCCACCAGTGCCAGACAGGCTCCCTATGGCTACACCTTC. It is translated as CATSARQAPYGYTF.

The chain is built from TRBV29-1 and TRBJ1-3; D unresolved. The germline V gene has CDR1 SQVTM and CDR2 ANQGSEA. Deletions cut 1 base from V and 0 bases from J, with 7 bases between. The CDR3 is 14 residues long. The CDR3 DNA follows: TGCAGCGTTGAAGGGACTCCCTCTGGAAACACCATATATTTT. Protein sequence: CSVEGTPSGNTIYF.

The chain links TRBV29-1 to TRBJ2-1, with D perhaps matching TRBD2 (5 bases). The germline V gene encodes CDR1 SQVTM and CDR2 ANQGSEA. The CDR3 consists of 14 residues. Trimming shortened V by 5 bases and J by 2 bases, and 13 bases separated the two germline ends. The CDR3 spells CSVSADRAYNEQFF. For the CDR3, the DNA is TGCAGCGTTTCAGCGGATAGGGCCTACAATGAGCAGTTCTTC.

The chain joins TRBV27 to TRBJ2-1, with TRBD2 as a possible D gene (6 bases). The CDR3 sequence is 16 residues long. The ends were cut back, 2 bases at V and 2 bases at J, with 13 bases in the middle. The germline V gene has CDR1 MNHEY and CDR2 SMNVEV (reference sequence). For the CDR3, the DNA is TGTGCCAGCAGTTTAGGGGGGACCTATCCCTACAATGAGCAGTTCTTC. Translating gives CASSLGGTYPYNEQFF.

This clone was detected only a few times. The V call is TRBV19, the J call TRBJ2-3; no clear D gene. V gave up 6 bases and J gave up 3 bases, with 10 bases separating them. The CDR3 has 13 amino acids. CDR1 is LNHDA and CDR2 is SQIVND in the germline V gene (reference sequence). In nucleotides, the CDR3 is TGTGCCAGTAGCCTCGGGTGGACAGATACGCAGTATTTT. Its translation: CASSLGWTDTQYF.

The V gene is TRBV19, the J gene TRBJ2-1; 11 bases agree with TRBD2. The CDR3 has 16 amino acids. Unmatched junction bases numbered 11, after V lost 7 bases and J lost 6 bases. The V gene's germline CDR1 is LNHDA and CDR2 SQIVND (reference sequence). The CDR3 DNA follows: TGTGCCAGTATTTCCTTGACTAGCGGGGCACCCAATGAGCAGTTCTTC. Protein product: CASISLTSGAPNEQFF.

This clone has only a few counts. V is TRBV11-2 and J is TRBJ2-3, with D maybe TRBD1 (5 bases). V was shortened by 5 bases and J by 4 bases, with 16 bases between the two germline ends. The CDR3 is made up of 15 amino acids. Germline loops: CDR1 SGHAT, CDR2 FQNNGV. CDR3 nucleotides: TGTGCCAGCAGCCTTGGGCCAGGGCCGGCAGATACGCAGTATTTT. It translates to CASSLGPGPADTQYF.

This clone was seen a single time. V and J are TRBV19 and TRBJ1-2; 12 bases are a match to TRBD1. The length of the CDR3 is 15 residues. V trimming: 8 bases; J trimming: 5 bases; junction bases outside the gene matches: 9. Per germline, CDR1 LNHDA and CDR2 SQIVND (reference sequence). The CDR3 nucleotides read TGTGCCAGTTCGGGACAGGGGGCCGGCGGTTATGGCTACACCTTC. Protein product: CASSGQGAGGYGYTF. The entire variable domain, with the rest obtained from reference TRBV19 and TRBJ1-2, is as follows: DGGITQSPKYLFRKEGQNVTLSCEQNLNHDAMYWYRQDPGQGLRLIYYSQIVNDFQKGDIAEGYSVSREKKESFPLTVTSAQKNPTAFYLCASSGQGAGGYGYTFGSGTRLTVV.

Here the CDR3 reads CASRLLAGAGDTQYF. CDR3 nucleotide sequence: TGCGCCAGCAGGCTACTAGCGGGGGCAGGGGATACGCAGTATTTT. V and J are TRBV10-2 and TRBJ2-3; 11 positions match TRBD2. Germline CDR1 is WSHSY and CDR2 is SAAADI. This CDR3 has 15 amino acids. V shed 6 bases and J 6 bases; nucleotides not matched to a gene: 8.

This rearrangement joins TRBV28 to TRBJ2-7, with no clear D. The CDR3 has 15 amino acids. V was cut by 1 base and J by 6 bases, with 16 bases left in between. CDR1 and CDR2 (germline): MDHEN, SYDVKM. The CDR3: CASSLSAHTTGEQYF. In DNA, the CDR3 is TGTGCCAGCAGTTTATCCGCACACACTACGGGCGAGCAGTACTTC. Full variable domain (missing parts from reference TRBV28 and TRBJ2-7): DVKVTQSSRYLVKRTGEKVFLECVQDMDHENMFWYRQDPGLGLRLIYFSYDVKMKEKGDIPEGYSVSREKKERFSLILESASTNQTSMYLCASSLSAHTTGEQYFGPGTRLTVT.

This clone was counted a single time. The genes are TRBV7-8 and TRBJ1-1; D possibly corresponds to TRBD1 (6 bases). The CDR3 totals 14 residues. From germline, CDR1 is SGHVS and CDR2 FQNEAQ. Trimming took 5 bases from V and 4 from J, leaving 14 bases between them. CDR3 in amino acids: CASSGQGLGTEAFF. CDR3 sequence (DNA): TGTGCCAGCAGCGGCCAGGGGTTAGGCACTGAAGCTTTCTTT.

V gene TRBV19 combines with J gene TRBJ1-6, with 7 bases lining up with TRBD1. Germline V gives CDR1 LNHDA, CDR2 SQIVND (reference sequence). The CDR3 is made up of 15 amino acids. V lost 4 bases and J lost 10; bases outside the gene matches: 10. CDR3 bases: TGTGCCAGTAGTACGGGACAGACGGCCACCTCACCCCTCCACTTT. Protein: CASSTGQTATSPLHF. The entire variable domain, with the rest obtained from reference TRBV19 and TRBJ1-6, is as follows: DGGITQSPKYLFRKEGQNVTLSCEQNLNHDAMYWYRQDPGQGLRLIYYSQIVNDFQKGDIAEGYSVSREKKESFPLTVTSAQKNPTAFYLCASSTGQTATSPLHFGNGTRLTVT.

The V gene is TRBV7-2, the J gene TRBJ2-2; 11 nucleotides match TRBD2. CDR3 size: 17 residues. Trimming removed 3 bases from V and 5 bases from J; junction bases left unmatched: 8. Germline V gene lookup returns CDR1 SGHTA and CDR2 FQGNSA. CDR3 sequence (DNA): TGTGCCAGCAGCTTCGCTAGCGGGAGGTCAGGAACCGGGGAGCTGTTTTTT. Translated: CASSFASGRSGTGELFF.